The source of this T cell receptor (beta chain) is a study of T cell responses to AZD1222 COVID-19 vaccine (TCRdb year 2021). Some background on the complete study: Because spike-specific TCR depth and breadth did not differ between the two schedules, AZD1222 recipients who got a second dose at roughly 4 weeks were pooled with those who got a second dose at roughly 12 weeks. TCR sequencing covered 230 or so trial participants: 207 given two doses of AZD1222 and about 26 given two doses of MenACWY control vaccine. Trial participants were enrolled into age subgroups of 18-55, 56-69 and 70-plus years, which contained approximately 150, 28 and 58 TCR-sequenced participants, respectively.

Summary of the overall study and its limitations: The 56-69-year group was small, and its depth increase did not reach significance, likely because of low power. The vaccine-associated CD4 TCRs covered the entire spike protein, and the dominant responses fell in regions 160-218 and 743-854. Conclusions about previously exposed vaccinees are limited because only six or seven AZD1222 recipients were SARS-CoV-2 seropositive at baseline. Participants were mostly white British and included more females than males, and it was suggested by the authors that clonal diversity may have been underestimated. Because no day 14 peak-response samples were available, repertoires were characterized only after the peak T cell response. After two AZD1222 doses, both the breadth and the depth of spike-specific TCRs were significantly higher than at day 0 and than in MenACWY recipients. Epitopes outside the regions mutated in the B.1.351 and B.1.1.7 variants were reportedly recognized by nearly half of the unique spike-specific TCRs.

In regard to this clone: Its specific antigen is unknown. Base qualities are not at hand, and no much larger clone is one base apart.

According to the study, the label for this sample's time point signals: baseline before first vaccination. Samples from vaccinated people were obtained from the UK trials COV001 and COV002, which included a single-blind randomized controlled phase 2/3 trial of AZD1222 (ChAdOx1 nCoV-19) in healthy adults. For TCRbeta chain sequencing, PBMC samples were collected from trial participants at day 0 and at day 28 after the second dose. The CDR3 regions of human TCRbeta chains were analyzed by immunosequencing. Per the original workflow: TCRs in the repertoires were matched against a reference library of SARS-CoV-2-specific TCRs that had been generated with the MIRA antigen-specificity platform. Breadth meant the fraction of unique TCRs that were SARS-CoV-2-associated, whereas depth meant the fraction of total T cells that were SARS-CoV-2-associated. Using the MIRA data, each spike-specific TCR was mapped to the spike region that the TCR reacts to and placed in a CD4 or CD8 class. Log10-transformed breadth and depth values were compared by one-way ANOVA with Sidak's multiple comparisons tests. TCRdb provides this immuneACCESS table in a form limited to in-frame rearrangements. Some clones are lacking; in checked studies, under half of them reflect an unresolved V gene, and why the rest are absent is not known. V, J and clone size were drawn from that table, and D and trimming were deduced from the DNA. For this sample the table gives approximately 170,000 clones, of which 80% to 90% were detected only once. The leading ten clones occupy 6% to 8% of the sample.

Trimming costs V 0 bases and J 1 base, and their ends lie 8 bases apart. The germline V gene specifies SGHTA as CDR1 and FQGNSA as CDR2. The CDR3 sequence holds 15 residues, the cysteine and phenylalanine included. Solely the CDR3 DNA is kept, with 45 bases framed from the first base. This specimen was peripheral blood, taken on day 0 of AZD1222 vaccination. The clonotype was recovered from an adult in good health. The sequence links TRBV7-2 to TRBJ2-3; the D gene cannot be named for sure. The bases are TGTGCCAGCAGCTTAGCGCTAGGGCGCACAGATACGCAGTATTTT. The translation is CASSLALGRTDTQYF.